This TCR beta chain was recorded in a study of vaccination and CD4 T cells after COVID-19. This clonotype was seen only a few times. Antigen: not known. Cultured CD4+ T cell DNA underwent sequencing with the Oncomine TCR Beta short-read assay. Investigators obtained genomic DNA by extraction from cultured CD4+ T cells. TCRdb redid the calling of the PCR reads with MiXCR, one entry per CDR3 protein. Among more than 15,000 distinct CDR3 sequences listed, nearly 55% were seen once. Treatment here: approximately 9-day PBMC culture with coronavirus spike peptide pools or control peptides (ViraFEST assay). The CDR3 is made up of 14 amino acids. The germline V and J ends were trimmed by 2 bases and 4 bases, with 9 bases remaining between them. From germline, CDR1 is MNHNS and CDR2 SASEGT.

The sample in question was CD4+ T cells from blood, cultured in vitro, obtained before SARS-CoV-2 vaccination. This receptor was identified in a human donor who had recovered from COVID-19. The chain recombines TRBV6-1 with TRBJ1-5; D gene ambiguous. CDR3 loop: CASSEYLGNQPQHF. The CDR3 nucleotides read TGTGCCAGCAGTGAATATTTGGGTAATCAGCCCCAGCATTTT.